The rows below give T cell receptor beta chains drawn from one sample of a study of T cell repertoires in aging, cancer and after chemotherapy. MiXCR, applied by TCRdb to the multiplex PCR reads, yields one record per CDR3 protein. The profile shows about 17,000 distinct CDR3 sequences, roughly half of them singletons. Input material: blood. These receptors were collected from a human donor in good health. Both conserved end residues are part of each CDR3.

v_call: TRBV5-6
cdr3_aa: CASSRQGPSGANVLTF

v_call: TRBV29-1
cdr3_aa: CSAAPSGFYEQYF

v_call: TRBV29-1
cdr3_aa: CSVFYPNTDTQYF

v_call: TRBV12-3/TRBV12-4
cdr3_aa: CASSHSGSTYNEQFF

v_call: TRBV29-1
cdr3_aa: CSVVGGAGSYEQYF

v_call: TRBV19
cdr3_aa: CASSVTGLVYNEQFF

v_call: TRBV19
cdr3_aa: CASSITRTGRSPLHF

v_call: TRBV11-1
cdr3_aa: CASSSDGLKIYEQYF

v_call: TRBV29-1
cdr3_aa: CSVDNTGGALSEQYF

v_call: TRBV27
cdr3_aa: CASSLQGEYSPLHF

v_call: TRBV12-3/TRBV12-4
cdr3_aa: CAHLPGGSYEQYF

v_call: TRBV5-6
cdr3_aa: CASSLQGDYEQYF

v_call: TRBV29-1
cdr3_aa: CSVEGVVGAETQYF

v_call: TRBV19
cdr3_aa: CASSRSGRVDEQFF

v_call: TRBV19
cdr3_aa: CASMPRGRGTGEQYF

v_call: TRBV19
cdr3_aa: CASSTPYGAHEQYF

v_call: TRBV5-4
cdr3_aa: CASSLRTGGSWSFYEQYF

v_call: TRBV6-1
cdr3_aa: CASSGPLGTSAQSTDTQYF

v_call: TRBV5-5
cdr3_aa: CASSLVRPGGVYEQYF

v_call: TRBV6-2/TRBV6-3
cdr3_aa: CATGREETQYF

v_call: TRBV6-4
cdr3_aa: CASSETSGSNEQFF

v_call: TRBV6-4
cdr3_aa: CASRWGLAGRSSYNEQFF

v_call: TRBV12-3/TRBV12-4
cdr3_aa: CASSSGAGRNEQYF

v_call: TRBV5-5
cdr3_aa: CASSLNLNKGQGTYEQYF

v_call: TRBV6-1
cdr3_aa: CACGPLSSYEQYF

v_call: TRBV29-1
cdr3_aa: CSAADHEQYF

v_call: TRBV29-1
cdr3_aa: CSVGADYGYTF

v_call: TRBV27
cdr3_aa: CASSLQGYGYTF

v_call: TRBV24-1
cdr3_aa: CATSDLSGDGVPTDTQYF

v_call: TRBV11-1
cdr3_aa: CASSSNRKHFNEQYF

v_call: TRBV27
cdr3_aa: CASRSLGAGETQYF

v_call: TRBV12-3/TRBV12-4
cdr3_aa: CASSQAYGELFF

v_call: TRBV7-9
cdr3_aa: CASGGPNYGYTF

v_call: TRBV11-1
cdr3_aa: CASRAYSGRADEQYF

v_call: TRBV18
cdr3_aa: CASSPRDTNTGELFF

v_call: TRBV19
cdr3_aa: CASTRAEGYEQYF

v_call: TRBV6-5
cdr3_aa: CASSLGSYGYTF

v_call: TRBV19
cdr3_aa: CASRLGTSAVLSSYNEQFF

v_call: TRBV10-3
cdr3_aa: CAIRDSSVNNEQFF

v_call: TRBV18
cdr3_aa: CASSPGTDTGELFF

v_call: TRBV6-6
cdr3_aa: CASRAWDGPYEQYF

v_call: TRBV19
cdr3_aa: CASSMTGPYGYTF

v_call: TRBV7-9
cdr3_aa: CASSNYGVSGELFF

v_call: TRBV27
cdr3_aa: CASSLTGPLTGANVLTF